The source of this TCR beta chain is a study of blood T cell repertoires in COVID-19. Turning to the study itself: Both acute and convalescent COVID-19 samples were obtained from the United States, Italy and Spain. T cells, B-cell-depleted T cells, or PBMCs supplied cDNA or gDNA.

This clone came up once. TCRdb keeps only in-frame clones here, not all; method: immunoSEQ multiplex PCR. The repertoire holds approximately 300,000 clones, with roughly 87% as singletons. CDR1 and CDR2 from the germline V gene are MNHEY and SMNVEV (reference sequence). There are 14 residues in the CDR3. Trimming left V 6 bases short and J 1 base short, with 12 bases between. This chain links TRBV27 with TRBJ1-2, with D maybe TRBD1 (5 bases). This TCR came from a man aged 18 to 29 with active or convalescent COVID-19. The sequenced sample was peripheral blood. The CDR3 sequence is CASRSTALNYGYTF. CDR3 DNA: TGTGCCAGCAGATCGACAGCTCTTAACTATGGCTACACCTTC.